The next 22 T cell receptor beta chains were all read from a single sample in a study of regulatory dendritic cells for organ transplantation. Sequenced by immunoSEQ multiplex PCR; TCRdb stores in-frame clones only, minus some. The data contain 30,000 or so clones, 82% of them singletons. The sequenced sample consisted of naive CD8+ T cells from blood. Noted subset: CD45RA+ naive T cells. All receptors derive from a human donor in good health.

The chain is built from TRBV7-3 and TRBJ1-6; D is unresolved. Trimming cost V 1 base and J 5 bases, with 18 bases left between them. The CDR3 is made up of 18 amino acids. The V gene's germline CDR1 is SGHTA and CDR2 FQGTGA. The CDR3 region has the DNA TGTGCCAGCAGCTTAATGGGCAGGCACAACGTAAATAATTCACCCCTCCACTTT. It yields the protein CASSLMGRHNVNNSPLHF.

The chain recombines TRBV9 with TRBJ2-3; 8 nucleotides agree with TRBD2. From germline, CDR1 is SGDLS and CDR2 YYNGEE. The CDR3 sequence is 16 residues long. Trimming cost V 4 bases and J 1 base; bases outside gene matches: 8. CDR3 in amino acids: CASSNGAGAGTDTQYF. CDR3 coding DNA: TGTGCCAGCAGCAACGGAGCGGGGGCTGGCACAGATACGCAGTATTTT.

The sample holds one count of this clone. The chain joins TRBV9 to TRBJ2-7; D is ambiguous. This CDR3 comprises 13 residues. V was cut by 0 bases and J by 0 bases, with 4 bases left in between. Per the germline V gene, CDR1 is SGDLS and CDR2 is YYNGEE. The CDR3 spells CASSVGLSYEQYF. The CDR3 coding sequence is TGTGCCAGCAGCGTAGGGCTCTCCTACGAGCAGTACTTC.

This clone was seen only once. The chain employs TRBV7-8 and TRBJ1-1; weak D call: TRBD1 (5 bases). Trimming took off 4 bases at V and 4 bases at J, with 10 bases between the two ends. Germline lookup yields CDR1 SGHVS and CDR2 FQNEAQ. This CDR3 spans 13 amino acids. The CDR3 loop is CASSYGGVTEAFF. As DNA, the CDR3 is TGTGCCAGCAGCTACGGGGGGGTCACTGAAGCTTTCTTT.

The chain has TRBV7-8 and TRBJ2-5, with D tentatively TRBD2 (5 bases). The CDR3 spans 15 residues. Per the germline V gene, CDR1 is SGHVS and CDR2 is FQNEAQ. The V end lost 0 bases, the J end lost 5 bases, and 13 bases lay between the germline ends. The CDR3 region has the DNA TGTGCCAGCAGCTTAGCGCGCGGGTTAGGGGAGACCCAGTACTTC. Protein product: CASSLARGLGETQYF.

J is TRBJ2-5 and V is TRBV15; 11 bases match TRBD1. The junction had 4 bases not matched to a gene; V was cut back by 3 bases and J by 4 bases. CDR3 length: 15 residues. In germline, CDR1 is LNHNV, CDR2 YYDKDF (reference sequence). CDR3 residues: CATSRDRGLGETQYF. CDR3 in DNA: TGTGCCACCAGCAGGGACAGGGGGCTTGGAGAGACCCAGTACTTC.

The chain carries TRBV19 and TRBJ1-4; D ambiguous. The CDR3 is made up of 14 amino acids. Trimming stripped 6 bases from V and 0 bases from J, with 8 bases between. CDR1 is LNHDA, CDR2 SQIVND, per germline (reference sequence). The CDR3 DNA is TGTGCCAGTAGCCTTTATTCAACTAATGAAAAACTGTTTTTT. Encoded protein: CASSLYSTNEKLFF.

This clone was observed a single time. This rearrangement joins TRBV4-3 to TRBJ1-1; possibly TRBD1 for D (5 bases). The CDR3 extends over 14 amino acids. Trimming took 0 bases from V and 11 from J, leaving 16 bases between them. Germline-derived CDR1 and CDR2 are LGHNA and YSLEER. This CDR3 is CASSQDFGQGYAFF. CDR3 nucleotide sequence: TGCGCCAGCAGCCAAGATTTCGGGCAGGGCTATGCTTTCTTT.

This clone was seen a few times. The V gene is TRBV4-3, the J gene TRBJ2-6, with unresolved D. The CDR3 has 15 residues. The germline V and J ends were trimmed by 0 bases and 0 bases, with 3 bases remaining between them. Germline V gene data show CDR1 as LGHNA and CDR2 as YSLEER. This CDR3 is CASSQDNSGANVLTF. The CDR3 DNA reads as TGCGCCAGCAGCCAAGACAACTCTGGGGCCAACGTCCTGACTTTC.

This clone was counted once. This chain links TRBV7-2 with TRBJ2-3, with 10 bases matching TRBD2. V was clipped by 2 bases and J by 4 bases; unmatched bases: 3. CDR1 and CDR2 (germline): SGHTA, FQGNSA. The CDR3 sequence is 15 residues long. CDR3 sequence: CASSLLAGAADTQYF. CDR3 bases: TGTGCCAGCAGCTTACTAGCGGGGGCCGCAGATACGCAGTATTTT.

This rearrangement joins TRBV5-1 to TRBJ2-1; the match to TRBD2 covers 10 bases. The CDR3 extends over 20 amino acids. Germline V gene sequence: CDR1 SGHRS, CDR2 YFSETQ. The ends lost 4 bases at V and 3 bases at J; junction bases unmatched: 19. The DNA of the CDR3 is TGCGCCAGCAGCATCACGGGCTTCACTAGCGGGGACACAGACTACAATGAGCAGTTCTTC. Protein: CASSITGFTSGDTDYNEQFF.

This clone appeared a few times. The gene calls are TRBV7-6 and TRBJ1-6, with D unclear. The length of the CDR3 is 13 residues. Germline CDR1 is SGHVS and CDR2 is FNYEAQ. Trimming stripped 1 base from V and 9 bases from J, with 7 bases between. As DNA, the CDR3 is TGTGCCAGCAGCTTAGGTGAGGGTTCACCCCTCCACTTT. Amino acids: CASSLGEGSPLHF.

The rearrangement uses TRBV6-1 and TRBJ2-7; D is undetermined. The CDR3 runs to 14 residues. V lost 7 bases, J lost 1 base, and 14 bases lay in between. Germline loops: CDR1 MNHNS, CDR2 SASEGT. The CDR3 nucleotides read TGTGCCAGCATCAACCTGGGCGTTTCCTACGAGCAGTACTTC. Its translation is CASINLGVSYEQYF.

The chain uses TRBV6-6 and TRBJ2-2, with 7 bases identical to TRBD2. V dropped 4 bases and J dropped 6; count of bases not matched to a gene: 2. Germline CDR1 and CDR2: MNHNY and SVGAGI (reference sequence). The CDR3 runs to 13 residues. CDR3 nucleotides: TGTGCCAGCAGTTCCGGACTAGCCGGGGAGCTGTTTTTT. It yields the protein CASSSGLAGELFF.

CDR3 region: CASSLEGQVSYEQYF. CDR3 bases: TGTGCCAGCAGCTTAGAGGGACAGGTCTCCTACGAGCAGTACTTC. The genes are TRBV11-2 and TRBJ2-7; 8 bases are a match to TRBD1. CDR3 length: 15 amino acids. Germline loops: CDR1 SGHAT, CDR2 FQNNGV. V lost 0 bases to trimming and J lost 0 bases; unmatched junction nucleotides: 1. Full variable domain (outside the CDR3, taken from reference TRBV11-2 and TRBJ2-7): EAGVAQSPRYKIIEKRQSVAFWCNPISGHATLYWYQQILGQGPKLLIQFQNNGVVDDSQLPKDRFSAERLKGVDSTLKIQPAKLEDSAVYLCASSLEGQVSYEQYFGPGTRLTVT.

The chain combines TRBV6-1 with TRBJ2-7, with 7 positions matching TRBD1. This CDR3 is built from 15 residues. Germline lookup yields CDR1 MNHNS and CDR2 SASEGT. J gave up 2 bases and V 0 bases, and 4 bases lay outside the gene matches. The CDR3 here is CASSEARQGAYEQYF. Here the CDR3 DNA reads TGTGCCAGCAGTGAAGCTCGGCAGGGGGCCTACGAGCAGTACTTC.

Concerning this clone itself: Other DNA sequences of this sample code for an identical CDR3. V gene TRBV4-2 combines with J gene TRBJ1-1; tentative D call: TRBD1 (5 bases). V was shortened by 1 base and J by 2 bases, with 8 bases between the two germline ends. From germline, CDR1 is LGHNA and CDR2 YNFKEQ. This CDR3 is built from 14 residues. The DNA for the CDR3 is TGTGCCAGCAGCCAAGTAGGGGAAAACACTGAAGCTTTCTTT. Residues: CASSQVGENTEAFF.

The table lists this clone with a few counts. The chain carries TRBV4-1 and TRBJ1-6, with D tentatively TRBD1 (6 bases). CDR1 and CDR2 (germline): MGHRA, YSYEKL. The CDR3 has 17 residues. Trimming left V 2 bases short and J 3 bases short, with 14 bases between. CDR3 protein: CASSQPHRDIYNSPLHF. Written as DNA, the CDR3 is TGCGCCAGCAGCCAACCGCACAGGGACATCTATAATTCACCCCTCCACTTT.

Only a few counts were recorded for this clone. The chain combines TRBV19 with TRBJ1-2; D is unresolved. Germline V lookup: CDR1 LNHDA, CDR2 SQIVND (reference sequence). This CDR3 has 16 residues. Deletions cut 3 bases from V and 5 bases from J, with 19 bases between. The CDR3 region has the DNA TGTGCCAGTAGTATTGCACCGTTACGGGGAAGTTATGGCTACACCTTC. This gives the protein CASSIAPLRGSYGYTF.

The chain uses TRBV5-6 and TRBJ2-1; D perhaps matches TRBD2 (5 bases). The CDR3 is made up of 14 amino acids. The ends were cut back, 2 bases at V and 0 bases at J, with 6 bases in the middle. The V gene's germline CDR1 is SGHDT and CDR2 YYEEEE. This CDR3 is CASSFEGSYNEQFF. CDR3 nucleotide sequence: TGTGCCAGCAGCTTCGAGGGCTCCTACAATGAGCAGTTCTTC.

This rearrangement joins TRBV4-3 to TRBJ2-3; D gene ambiguous. Germline-derived CDR1 and CDR2 are LGHNA and YSLEER. The CDR3 is 12 residues long. Trimming cost V 1 base and J 9 bases, with 8 bases left between them. The CDR3 loop reads CASSQGRYTQYF. For the CDR3, the DNA is TGCGCCAGCAGCCAAGGGAGATACACGCAGTATTTT.

CDR3 sequence: CASSDIDRGYGYTF. The CDR3 DNA reads as TGTGCCAGCAGTGACATAGACAGGGGCTATGGCTACACCTTC. The chain uses TRBV25-1 and TRBJ1-2, with TRBD1 matching over 8 bases. Germline V CDR1 and CDR2: MGHDK, SYGVNS. CDR3 length: 14 residues. V was clipped by 3 bases and J by 4 bases; unmatched bases: 4.